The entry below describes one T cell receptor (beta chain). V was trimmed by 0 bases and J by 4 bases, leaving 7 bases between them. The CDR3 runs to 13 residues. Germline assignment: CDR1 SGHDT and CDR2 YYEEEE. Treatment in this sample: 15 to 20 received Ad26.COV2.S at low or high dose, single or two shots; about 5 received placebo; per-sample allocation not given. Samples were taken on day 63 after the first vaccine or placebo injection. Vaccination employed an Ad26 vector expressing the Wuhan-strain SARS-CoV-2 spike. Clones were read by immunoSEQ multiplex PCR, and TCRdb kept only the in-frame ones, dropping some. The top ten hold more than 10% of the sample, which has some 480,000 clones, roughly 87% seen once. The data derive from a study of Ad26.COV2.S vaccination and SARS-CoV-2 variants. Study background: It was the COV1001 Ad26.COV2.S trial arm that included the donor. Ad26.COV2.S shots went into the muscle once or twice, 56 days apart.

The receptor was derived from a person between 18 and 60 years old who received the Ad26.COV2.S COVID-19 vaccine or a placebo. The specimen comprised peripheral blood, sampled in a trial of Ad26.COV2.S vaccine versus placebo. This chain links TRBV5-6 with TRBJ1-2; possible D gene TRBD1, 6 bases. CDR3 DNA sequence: TGTGCCAGCAGCTTGGGGGGGCCCTATGGCTACACCTTC. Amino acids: CASSLGGPYGYTF.